This T cell receptor beta chain was recorded in a study of siplizumab effects on memory and regulatory T cells. Study-wide results and limits: Naive or memory phenotype was unassignable for roughly 75-95% of proliferating CD4+ or CD8+ clones. Reactions containing siplizumab showed mappable alloreactive CD4+ clones averaging approximately 75% Treg-derived, versus 25% to 30% in controls. The study did not confirm that proliferating Tregs from siplizumab cultures were suppressive.

Sequencing was performed with immunoSEQ multiplex PCR; in TCRdb, only in-frame clones are kept and a portion is missing. Of about 120,000 clones in the sample, approximately 94% were seen once. The V end was cut by 5 bases, the J end by 3 bases, with 15 bases between. The CDR3 totals 15 residues. Germline-derived CDR1 and CDR2 are SGHNT and YYREEE (reference sequence). A word on this clone: Its target is unknown.

The chain carries TRBV5-4 and TRBJ2-1; the D is unclear. The specimen sequenced was non-Treg CD4+ T cells sorted from blood. This receptor was obtained from a human donor in good health. CDR3 sequence: CASSFEGLHYNEQFF. The CDR3 DNA sequence: TGTGCCAGCAGTTTCGAAGGGCTGCACTACAATGAGCAGTTCTTC.